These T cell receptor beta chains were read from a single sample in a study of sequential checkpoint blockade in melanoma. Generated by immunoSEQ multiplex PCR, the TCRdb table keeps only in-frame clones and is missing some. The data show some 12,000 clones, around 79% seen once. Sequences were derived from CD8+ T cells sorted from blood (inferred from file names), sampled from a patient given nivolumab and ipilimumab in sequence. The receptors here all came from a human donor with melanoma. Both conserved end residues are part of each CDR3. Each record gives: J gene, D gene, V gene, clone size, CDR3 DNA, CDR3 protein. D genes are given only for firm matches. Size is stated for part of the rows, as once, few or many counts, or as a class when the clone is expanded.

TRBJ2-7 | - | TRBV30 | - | TGTGCCTGGAGCACAGGTGCTGCTACCGAGCAGTACTTC | CAWSTGAATEQYF
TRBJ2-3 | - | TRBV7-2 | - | TGTGCCAGCAGCTTCTTGGAGGCGTCCACAGATACGCAGTATTTT | CASSFLEASTDTQYF
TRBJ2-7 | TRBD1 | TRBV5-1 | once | TGCGCCAGCAGCTTATTACAGGGGTCGGACTACGAGCAGTACTTC | CASSLLQGSDYEQYF
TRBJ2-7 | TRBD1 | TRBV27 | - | TGTGCCAGCAGTTTTACCGGGACAGCTTACGAGCAGTACTTC | CASSFTGTAYEQYF
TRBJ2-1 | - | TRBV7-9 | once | TGTGCCAGCAGCCCCCCGACAGTCTCCTACAATGAGCAGTTCTTC | CASSPPTVSYNEQFF
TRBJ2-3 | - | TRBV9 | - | TGTGCCAGCAGCGTCGCCTCAAGGGGGTATGGCCTTTCGGGGCAGTATTTT | CASSVASRGYGLSGQYF
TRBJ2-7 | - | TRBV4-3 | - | TGCGCCAGCAGCCAAGATGGGCAGAACTACGAGCAGTACTTC | CASSQDGQNYEQYF
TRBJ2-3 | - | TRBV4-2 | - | TGTGCCAGCAGCCAAGAGAGGGGGGGGGCCCCAGATACGCAGTATTTT | CASSQERGGAPDTQYF
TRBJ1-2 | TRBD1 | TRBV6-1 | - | TGTGCCAGCAGTGAAAGCCTTTGGGACAGGGACTATGGCTACACCTTC | CASSESLWDRDYGYTF
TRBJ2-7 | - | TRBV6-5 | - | TGTGCCAGCAGGGCGACTAGCTACGAGCAGTACTTC | CASRATSYEQYF
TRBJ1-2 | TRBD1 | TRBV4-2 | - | TGTGCCAGCAGCCAAGACCCGGGACAGGGTAGCTATGGCTACACCTTC | CASSQDPGQGSYGYTF
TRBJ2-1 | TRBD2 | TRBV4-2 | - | TGTGCCAGCAGCCAAGTACAGGGACTAGCGATTTCAGGCAATGAGCAGTTCTTC | CASSQVQGLAISGNEQFF
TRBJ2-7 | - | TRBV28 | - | TGTGCCAGCAGTCCCCTAAACGAGCAGTACTTC | CASSPLNEQYF
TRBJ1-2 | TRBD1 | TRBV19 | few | TGTGCCAGTAGTATAGACAGGGGGCGTATCTATGGCTACACCTTC | CASSIDRGRIYGYTF
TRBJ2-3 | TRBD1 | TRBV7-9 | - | TGTGCCAGCAGCTTTTGGACAGGGGGGACAGATACGCAGTATTTT | CASSFWTGGTDTQYF
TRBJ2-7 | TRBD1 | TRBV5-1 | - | TGCGCCAGCAGGACAGGGAGCTACGAGCAGTACTTC | CASRTGSYEQYF
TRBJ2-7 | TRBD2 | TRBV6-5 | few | TGTGCCAGCAGTTATTCCGGGACTAGCGGGGGTCACGAGCAGTACTTC | CASSYSGTSGGHEQYF
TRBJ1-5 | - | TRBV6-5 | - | TGTGCCATCGGACTCTCCGCGCATCAGCCCCAGCATTTT | CAIGLSAHQPQHF
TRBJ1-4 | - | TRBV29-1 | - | TGCAGCGTCGAACAGACTAATGAAAAACTGTTTTTT | CSVEQTNEKLFF
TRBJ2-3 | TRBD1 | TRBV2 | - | TGTGCCAGCAGTGAAGTGGCAGGGGGTAGGACAGATACGCAGTATTTT | CASSEVAGGRTDTQYF
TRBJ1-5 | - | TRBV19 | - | TGTGCCAGTACTAGCTCCACGCGGAGCAATCAGCCCCAGCATTTT | CASTSSTRSNQPQHF
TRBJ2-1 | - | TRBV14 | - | TGTGCCAGCCGGGACCCTGGGGGCCATGAGCAGTTCTTC | CASRDPGGHEQFF
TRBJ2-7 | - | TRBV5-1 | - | TGCGCCAGCAGCCCGGAGCGGGACACATCTAGGGATTACGAGCAGTACTTC | CASSPERDTSRDYEQYF
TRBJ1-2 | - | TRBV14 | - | TGTGCCAGCAGCCACACTACTGGCGCCGGTGGCTACACCTTC | CASSHTTGAGGYTF
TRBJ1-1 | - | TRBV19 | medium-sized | TGTGCCACCCGGGACACCGAGAACACTGAAGCTTTCTTT | CATRDTENTEAFF
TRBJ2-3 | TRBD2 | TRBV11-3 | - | TGTGCCAGCAGCCCGGGACTAGCGGGAGTAAGATCCGATACGCAGTATTTT | CASSPGLAGVRSDTQYF
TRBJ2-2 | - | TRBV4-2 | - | TGTGCCAGCAGCCAAACCGTCGAGGGGGCGAACACCGGGGAGCTGTTTTTT | CASSQTVEGANTGELFF
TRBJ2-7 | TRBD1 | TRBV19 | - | TGTGCCAGTAGCCATGGGACAGGGACCTACGAGCAGTACTTC | CASSHGTGTYEQYF
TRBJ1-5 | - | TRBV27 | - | TGTGCCAGCAGTTTAGGGGCAGGGTATCAGCCCCAGCATTTT | CASSLGAGYQPQHF
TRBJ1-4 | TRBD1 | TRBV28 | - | TGTGCCAGCAGTTTCCGGGACAGGGTTCCTAATGAAAAACTGTTTTTT | CASSFRDRVPNEKLFF
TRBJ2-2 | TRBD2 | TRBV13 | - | TGTGCCAGCAGCTTAGCTCTAGCGGGGGACGGCGGGGAGCTGTTTTTT | CASSLALAGDGGELFF
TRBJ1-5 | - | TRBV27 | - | TGTGCCAGCAGACAGAGTAGCAATCAGCCCCAGCATTTT | CASRQSSNQPQHF
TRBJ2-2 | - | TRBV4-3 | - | TGCGCCAGCAGTCGGGAGTTCCCGAACACCGGGGAGCTGTTTTTT | CASSREFPNTGELFF
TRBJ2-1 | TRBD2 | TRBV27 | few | TGTGCCAGCAGTTTACTAGCGGGAGGGTACAATGAGCAGTTCTTC | CASSLLAGGYNEQFF
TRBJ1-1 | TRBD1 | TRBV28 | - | TGTGCCAGCAGTACTTGGGACAGGATGAGGACGGCTTTCTTT | CASSTWDRMRTAFF
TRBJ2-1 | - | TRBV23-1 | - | TGCGCCAGCAGTCAGTTCCGGGACTTTGATGAGCAGTTCTTC | CASSQFRDFDEQFF
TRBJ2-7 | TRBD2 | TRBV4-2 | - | TGTGCCAGCAGCCGAGATCATACTAGCGGTAACTACGAGCAGTACTTC | CASSRDHTSGNYEQYF
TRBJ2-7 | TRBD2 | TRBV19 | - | TGTGCCAGTACCCTGCGGGCTAGCGGGCCCTACGAGCAGTACTTC | CASTLRASGPYEQYF
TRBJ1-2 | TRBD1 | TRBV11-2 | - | TGTGCCAGCAGCCCCGGGACAGTTTCTAACTATGGCTACACCTTC | CASSPGTVSNYGYTF
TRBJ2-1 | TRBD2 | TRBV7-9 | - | TGTGCCAGCAGCTTAGTAGCGGGGGGCAGAAATGAGCAGTTCTTC | CASSLVAGGRNEQFF
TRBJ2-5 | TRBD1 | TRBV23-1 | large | TGCGCCAGCAGTCGCCGGGACAGGGAGACCCAGTACTTC | CASSRRDRETQYF
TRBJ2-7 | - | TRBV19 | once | TGTGCCAGTAGTCCCTCTGTAAGGAGCTCCTACGAGCAGTACTTC | CASSPSVRSSYEQYF
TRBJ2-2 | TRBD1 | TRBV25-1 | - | TGTGCCACGGGACAGACTCTAAACACCGGGGAGCTGTTTTTT | CATGQTLNTGELFF
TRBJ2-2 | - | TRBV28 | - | TGTGCCAGCAGTACTACAACTAGGGAGTGGGGGGAGCTGTTTTTT | CASSTTTREWGELFF
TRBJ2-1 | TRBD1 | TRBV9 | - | TGTGCCAGCGGGGGGACAGGGAGCTATGAGCAGTTCTTC | CASGGTGSYEQFF
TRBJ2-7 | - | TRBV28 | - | TGTGCCAGCAGTTTAGTCGGGCCGGGATACGAGCAGTACTTC | CASSLVGPGYEQYF
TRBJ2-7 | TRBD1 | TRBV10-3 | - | TGTGCCATCAGTGAGATGGGACAGAGCACCTACGAGCAGTACTTC | CAISEMGQSTYEQYF
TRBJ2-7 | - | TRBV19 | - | TGTGCCAGTAGTGCCTACCTCCACCCCTCCTACGAGCAGTACTTC | CASSAYLHPSYEQYF
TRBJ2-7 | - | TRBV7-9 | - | TGTGCCAGCAGCTTAGTTACGGGGAACTACGAGCAGTACTTC | CASSLVTGNYEQYF
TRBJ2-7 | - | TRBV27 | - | TGTGCCAGCAGTTTAGGGCTCTCCTACGAGCAGTACTTC | CASSLGLSYEQYF
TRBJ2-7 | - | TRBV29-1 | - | TGCAGCGTCGCACTGTACTCCTACGAGCAGTACTTC | CSVALYSYEQYF
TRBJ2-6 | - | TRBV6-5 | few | TGTGCCAGCAGTTACTCGACTACCGGGGCCAACGTCCTGACTTTC | CASSYSTTGANVLTF
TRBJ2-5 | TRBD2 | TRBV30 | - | TGTGCGGAATGGACTAGCGCGAACCAGTACTTC | CAEWTSANQYF
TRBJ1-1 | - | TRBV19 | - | TGTGCCAGTAGTATAGAGGTAGGAGGGAGGGACACTGAAGCTTTCTTT | CASSIEVGGRDTEAFF